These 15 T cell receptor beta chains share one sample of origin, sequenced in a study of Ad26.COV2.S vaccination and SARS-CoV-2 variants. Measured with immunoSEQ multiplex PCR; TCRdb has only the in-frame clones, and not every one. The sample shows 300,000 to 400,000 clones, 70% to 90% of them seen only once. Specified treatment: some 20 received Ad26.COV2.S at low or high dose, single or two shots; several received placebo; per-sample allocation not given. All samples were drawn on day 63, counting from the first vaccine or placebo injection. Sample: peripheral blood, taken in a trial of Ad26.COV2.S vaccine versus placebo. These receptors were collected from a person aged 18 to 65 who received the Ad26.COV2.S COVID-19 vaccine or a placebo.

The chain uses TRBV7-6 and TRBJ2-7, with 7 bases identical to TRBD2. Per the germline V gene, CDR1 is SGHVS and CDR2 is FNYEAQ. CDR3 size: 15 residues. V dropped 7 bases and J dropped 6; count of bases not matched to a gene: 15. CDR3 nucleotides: TGTGCCAGCACCCTCGAGGGACTACGCTTCGGCGAGCAGTACTTC. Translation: CASTLEGLRFGEQYF. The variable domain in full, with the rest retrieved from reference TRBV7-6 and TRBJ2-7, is GAGVSQSPRYKVTKRGQDVALRCDPISGHVSLYWYRQALGQGPEFLTYFNYEAQQDKSGLPNDRFSAERPEGSISTLTIQRTEQRDSAMYRCASTLEGLRFGEQYFGPGTRLTVT.

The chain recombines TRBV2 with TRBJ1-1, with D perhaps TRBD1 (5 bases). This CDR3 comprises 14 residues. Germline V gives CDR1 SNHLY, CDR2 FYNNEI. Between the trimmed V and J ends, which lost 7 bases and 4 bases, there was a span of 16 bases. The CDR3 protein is CASNVYGGGTEAFF. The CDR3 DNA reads TGTGCCAGCAACGTGTACGGGGGAGGCACTGAAGCTTTCTTT.

For the CDR3, the DNA is TGCGCCAGCAGCTTTGGGGCGGGGGGGCACTTCCAAGAGACCCAGTACTTC. This encodes CASSFGAGGHFQETQYF. V is TRBV5-1 and J is TRBJ2-5; 9 bases are a match to TRBD2. Germline V gives CDR1 SGHRS, CDR2 YFSETQ. This CDR3 has 17 residues. V gave up 2 bases and J gave up 1 base; unmatched junction bases: 9.

CDR3 in DNA: TGTGCCAGCAGCGTGGACAGCAATCAGCCCCAGCATTTT. It codes for CASSVDSNQPQHF. The chain joins TRBV7-3 to TRBJ1-5; no clear D gene. Germline V gene lookup returns CDR1 SGHTA and CDR2 FQGTGA. With 5 bases removed from V and 1 base from J, the gap between germline ends came to 6 bases. The CDR3 has 13 amino acids.

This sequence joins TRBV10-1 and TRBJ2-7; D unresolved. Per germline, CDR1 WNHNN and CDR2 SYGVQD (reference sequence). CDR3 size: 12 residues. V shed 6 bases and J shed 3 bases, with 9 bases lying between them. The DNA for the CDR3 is TGCGCCAGCAGAAACGACAACTACGAGCAGTACTTC. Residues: CASRNDNYEQYF.

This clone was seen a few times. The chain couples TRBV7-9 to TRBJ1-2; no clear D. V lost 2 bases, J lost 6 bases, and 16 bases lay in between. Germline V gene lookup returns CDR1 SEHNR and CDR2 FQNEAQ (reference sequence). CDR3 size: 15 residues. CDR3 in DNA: TGTGCCAGCAGCTTATCGTTGGAGTCTGGTGATGGCTACACCTTC. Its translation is CASSLSLESGDGYTF.

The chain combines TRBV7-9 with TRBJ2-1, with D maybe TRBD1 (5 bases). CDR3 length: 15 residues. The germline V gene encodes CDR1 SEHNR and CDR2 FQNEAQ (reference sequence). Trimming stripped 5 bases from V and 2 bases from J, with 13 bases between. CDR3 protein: CASSIQIGAYNEQFF. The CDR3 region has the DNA TGTGCCAGCAGCATACAGATAGGGGCCTACAATGAGCAGTTCTTC.

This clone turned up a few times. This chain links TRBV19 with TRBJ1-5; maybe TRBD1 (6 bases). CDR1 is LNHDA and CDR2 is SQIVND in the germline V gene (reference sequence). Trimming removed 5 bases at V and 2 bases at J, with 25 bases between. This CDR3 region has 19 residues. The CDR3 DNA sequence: TGTGCCAGTAGTCTCGACTCGGACCCGAGGGGGTTAGGCAATCAGCCCCAGCATTTT. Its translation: CASSLDSDPRGLGNQPQHF. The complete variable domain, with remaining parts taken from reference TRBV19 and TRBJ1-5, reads DGGITQSPKYLFRKEGQNVTLSCEQNLNHDAMYWYRQDPGQGLRLIYYSQIVNDFQKGDIAEGYSVSREKKESFPLTVTSAQKNPTAFYLCASSLDSDPRGLGNQPQHFGDGTRLSIL.

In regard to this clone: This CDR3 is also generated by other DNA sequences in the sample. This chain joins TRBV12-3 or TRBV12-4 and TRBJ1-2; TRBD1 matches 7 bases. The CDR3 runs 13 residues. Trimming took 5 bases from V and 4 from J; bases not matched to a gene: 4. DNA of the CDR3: TGTGCCAGCAGTCCTGGACAGGTCTATGGCTACACCTTC. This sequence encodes CASSPGQVYGYTF.

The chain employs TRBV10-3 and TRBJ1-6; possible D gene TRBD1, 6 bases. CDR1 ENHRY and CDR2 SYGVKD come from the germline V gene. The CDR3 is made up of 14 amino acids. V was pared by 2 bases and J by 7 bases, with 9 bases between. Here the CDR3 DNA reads TGTGCCATCAGTGAGCCGCAGGGGAATTCACCCCTCCACTTT. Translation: CAISEPQGNSPLHF.

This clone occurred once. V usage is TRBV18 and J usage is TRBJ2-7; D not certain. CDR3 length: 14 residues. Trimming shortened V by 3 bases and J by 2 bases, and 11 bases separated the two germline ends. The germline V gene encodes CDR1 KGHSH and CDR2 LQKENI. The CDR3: CASSPGTHAYEQYF. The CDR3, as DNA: TGTGCCAGCTCACCCGGCACTCACGCCTACGAGCAGTACTTC.

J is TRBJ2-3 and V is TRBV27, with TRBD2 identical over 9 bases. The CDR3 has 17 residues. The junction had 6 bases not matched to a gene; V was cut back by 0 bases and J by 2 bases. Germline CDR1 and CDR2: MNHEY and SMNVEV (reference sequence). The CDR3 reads CASSLSERGAHTDTQYF. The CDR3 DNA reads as TGTGCCAGCAGTTTATCGGAGCGGGGGGCACACACAGATACGCAGTATTTT.

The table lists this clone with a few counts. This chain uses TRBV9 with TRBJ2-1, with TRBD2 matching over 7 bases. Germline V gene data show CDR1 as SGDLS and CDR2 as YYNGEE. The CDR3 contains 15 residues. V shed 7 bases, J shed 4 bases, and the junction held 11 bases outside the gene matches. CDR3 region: CASSPGSSGYNEQFF. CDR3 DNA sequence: TGTGCCAGCTCCCCCGGGTCTAGCGGATACAATGAGCAGTTCTTC.

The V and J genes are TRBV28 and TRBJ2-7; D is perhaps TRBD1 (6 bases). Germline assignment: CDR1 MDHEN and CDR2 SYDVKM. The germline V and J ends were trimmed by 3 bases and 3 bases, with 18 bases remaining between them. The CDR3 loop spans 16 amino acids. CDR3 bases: TGTGCCAGCAGTTTGAACGGCAGGGGAGCTAACTACGAGCAGTACTTC. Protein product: CASSLNGRGANYEQYF. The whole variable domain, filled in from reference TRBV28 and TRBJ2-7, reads DVKVTQSSRYLVKRTGEKVFLECVQDMDHENMFWYRQDPGLGLRLIYFSYDVKMKEKGDIPEGYSVSREKKERFSLILESASTNQTSMYLCASSLNGRGANYEQYFGPGTRLTVT.

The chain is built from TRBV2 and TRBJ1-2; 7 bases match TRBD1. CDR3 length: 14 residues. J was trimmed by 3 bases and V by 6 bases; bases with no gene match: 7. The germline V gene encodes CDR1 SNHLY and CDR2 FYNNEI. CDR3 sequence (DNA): TGTGCCAGCAGCTCGACAGGGACCTACTATGGCTACACCTTC. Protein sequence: CASSSTGTYYGYTF.